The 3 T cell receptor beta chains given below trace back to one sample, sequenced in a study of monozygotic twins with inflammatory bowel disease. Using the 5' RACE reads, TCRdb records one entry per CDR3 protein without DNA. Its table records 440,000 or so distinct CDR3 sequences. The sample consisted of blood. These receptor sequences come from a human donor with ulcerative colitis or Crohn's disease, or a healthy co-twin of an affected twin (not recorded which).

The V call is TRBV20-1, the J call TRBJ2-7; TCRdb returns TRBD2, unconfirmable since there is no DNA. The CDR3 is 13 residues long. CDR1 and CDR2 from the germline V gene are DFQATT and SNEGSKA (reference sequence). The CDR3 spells CSGGLATSNEQYF.

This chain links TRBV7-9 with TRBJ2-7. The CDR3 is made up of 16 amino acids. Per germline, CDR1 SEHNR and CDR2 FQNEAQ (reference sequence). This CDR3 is CASSPSVSTLSYEQYF. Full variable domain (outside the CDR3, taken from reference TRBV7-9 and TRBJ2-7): DTGVSQNPRHKITKRGQNVTFRCDPISEHNRLYWYRQTLGQGPEFLTYFQNEAQLEKSRLLSDRFSAERPKGSFSTLEIQRTEQGDSAMYLCASSPSVSTLSYEQYFGPGTRLTVT.

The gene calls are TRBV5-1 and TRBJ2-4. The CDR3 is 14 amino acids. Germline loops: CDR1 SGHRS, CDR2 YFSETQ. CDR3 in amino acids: CASSLGPRENIQYF.